What follows are 2 T cell receptor beta chains derived from one specimen sequenced in a study of monozygotic twins with inflammatory bowel disease. No DNA is given; TCRdb re-called the 5' RACE reads and lists each CDR3 protein once. The table lists under 200,000 distinct CDR3 sequences. Sequenced: blood. All receptors come from a human donor with ulcerative colitis or Crohn's disease, or a healthy co-twin of an affected twin (not recorded which).

V is TRBV28 and J is TRBJ2-6; TCRdb outputs TRBD1, but without DNA this stays unchecked. Per the germline V gene, CDR1 is MDHEN and CDR2 is SYDVKM. CDR3 length: 15 residues. The CDR3 here is CASRPADSRANVLTF.

The rearrangement links TRBV5-1 to TRBJ2-3; with no DNA, the TCRdb D assignment of TRBD1 cannot be verified. The CDR3 loop spans 15 amino acids. Germline CDR1 is SGHRS and CDR2 is YFSETQ. The chain's CDR3 is CASRHYRGRRDTQYF.